The sequence of this T cell receptor (beta chain) was determined in a study of a mutant IDH1 vaccine in newly diagnosed glioma. Study background: Onset of vaccination occurred 4-6 weeks following radiotherapy alone, or with temozolomide cycles. The sex distribution of treated patients was 62.5% male and about 38% female, with a mean age of around 40 years.

Time point meaning: week 5, during vaccination. Doses consisted of 300 ug of mutant IDH1 20-mer peptide each, paired with topical imiquimod. Of note for this clone: Its antigen is unknown.

Assay: immunoSEQ multiplex PCR; the TCRdb copy retains only in-frame clones and omits some. Among about 53,000 clones listed, approximately 82% were seen once. Sequencing used PBMCs, obtained from a glioma patient whose treatment included an IDH1 peptide vaccine. The TCR comes from a woman aged 18-35 years with glioma. Some clones in this sample may be carry-over from other donors' samples.

This CDR3 reads CASRSWDTYEQYF. CDR3 bases: TGTGCCAGCAGATCATGGGATACCTACGAGCAGTACTTC. The gene calls are TRBV6-5 and TRBJ2-7; no definite D call. The V end lost 6 bases, the J end lost 2 bases, and 11 bases lay between the germline ends. CDR3 length equals 13 residues. Looked up from germline, CDR1 is MNHEY and CDR2 is SVGAGI.